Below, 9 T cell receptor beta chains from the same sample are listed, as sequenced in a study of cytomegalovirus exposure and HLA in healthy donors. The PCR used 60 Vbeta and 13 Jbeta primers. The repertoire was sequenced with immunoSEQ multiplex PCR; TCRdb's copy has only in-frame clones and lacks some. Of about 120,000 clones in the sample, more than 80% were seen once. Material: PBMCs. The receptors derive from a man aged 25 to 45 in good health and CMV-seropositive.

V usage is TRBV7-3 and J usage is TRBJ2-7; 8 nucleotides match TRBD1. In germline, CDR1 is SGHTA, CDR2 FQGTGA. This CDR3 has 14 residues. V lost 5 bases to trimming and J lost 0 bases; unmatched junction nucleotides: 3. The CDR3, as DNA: TGTGCCAGCAGCCCACAGGGGGGCTCCTACGAGCAGTACTTC. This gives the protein CASSPQGGSYEQYF.

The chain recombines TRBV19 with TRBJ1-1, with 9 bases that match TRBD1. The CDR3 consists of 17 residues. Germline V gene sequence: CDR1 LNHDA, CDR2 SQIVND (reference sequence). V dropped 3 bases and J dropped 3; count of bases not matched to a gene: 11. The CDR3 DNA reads TGTGCCAGTAGTATGCGGACAGGGGCGACACGGCACACTGAAGCTTTCTTT. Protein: CASSMRTGATRHTEAFF. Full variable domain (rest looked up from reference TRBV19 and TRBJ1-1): DGGITQSPKYLFRKEGQNVTLSCEQNLNHDAMYWYRQDPGQGLRLIYYSQIVNDFQKGDIAEGYSVSREKKESFPLTVTSAQKNPTAFYLCASSMRTGATRHTEAFFGQGTRLTVV.

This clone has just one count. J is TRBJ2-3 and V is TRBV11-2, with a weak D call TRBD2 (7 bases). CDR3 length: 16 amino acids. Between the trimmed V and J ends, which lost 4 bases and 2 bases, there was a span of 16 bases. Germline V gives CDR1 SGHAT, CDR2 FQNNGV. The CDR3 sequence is CASSSLGGLLTDTQYF. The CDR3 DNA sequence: TGTGCCAGCAGCTCCCTGGGGGGGCTCCTCACAGATACGCAGTATTTT.

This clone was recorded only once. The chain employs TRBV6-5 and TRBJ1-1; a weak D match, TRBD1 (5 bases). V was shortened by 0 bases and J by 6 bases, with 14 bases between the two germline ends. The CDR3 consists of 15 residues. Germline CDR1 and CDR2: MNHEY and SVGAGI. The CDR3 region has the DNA TGTGCCAGCAGTTACTCCCCGGGACTTAAAGCTGAAGCTTTCTTT. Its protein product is CASSYSPGLKAEAFF.

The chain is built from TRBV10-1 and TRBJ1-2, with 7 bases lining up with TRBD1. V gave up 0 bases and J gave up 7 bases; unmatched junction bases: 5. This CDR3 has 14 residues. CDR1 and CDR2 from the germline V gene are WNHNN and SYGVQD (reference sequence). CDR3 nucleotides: TGCGCCAGCAGTGAGTCGCAAGGGGGCCGTGGCTACACCTTC. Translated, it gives CASSESQGGRGYTF.

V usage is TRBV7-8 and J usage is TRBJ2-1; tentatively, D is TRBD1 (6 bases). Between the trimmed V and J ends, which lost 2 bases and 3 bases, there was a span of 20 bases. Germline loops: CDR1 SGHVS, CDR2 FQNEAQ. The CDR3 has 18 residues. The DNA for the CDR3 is TGTGCCAGCAGCTTAAAGGGACAAGATTACGCCCACTACAATGAGCAGTTCTTC. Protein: CASSLKGQDYAHYNEQFF.

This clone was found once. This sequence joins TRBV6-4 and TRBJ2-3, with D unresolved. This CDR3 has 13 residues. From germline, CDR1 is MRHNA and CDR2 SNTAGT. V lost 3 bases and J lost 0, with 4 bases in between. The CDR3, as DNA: TGTGCCAGCAGTGAGGCTAGCACAGATACGCAGTATTTT. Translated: CASSEASTDTQYF.

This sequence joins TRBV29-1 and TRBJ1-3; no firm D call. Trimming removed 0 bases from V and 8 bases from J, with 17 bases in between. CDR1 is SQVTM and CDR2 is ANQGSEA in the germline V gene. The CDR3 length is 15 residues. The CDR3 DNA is TGCAGCGTTGAAGATCCGTCCCCTTCGAGTGACACCATATATTTT. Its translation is CSVEDPSPSSDTIYF.

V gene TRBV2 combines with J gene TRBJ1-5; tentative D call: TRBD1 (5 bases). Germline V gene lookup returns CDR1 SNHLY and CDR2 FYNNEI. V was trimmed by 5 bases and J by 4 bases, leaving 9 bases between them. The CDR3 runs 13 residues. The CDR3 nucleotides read TGTGCCAGCAGTATAGGGGCGAATCAGCCCCAGCATTTT. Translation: CASSIGANQPQHF.